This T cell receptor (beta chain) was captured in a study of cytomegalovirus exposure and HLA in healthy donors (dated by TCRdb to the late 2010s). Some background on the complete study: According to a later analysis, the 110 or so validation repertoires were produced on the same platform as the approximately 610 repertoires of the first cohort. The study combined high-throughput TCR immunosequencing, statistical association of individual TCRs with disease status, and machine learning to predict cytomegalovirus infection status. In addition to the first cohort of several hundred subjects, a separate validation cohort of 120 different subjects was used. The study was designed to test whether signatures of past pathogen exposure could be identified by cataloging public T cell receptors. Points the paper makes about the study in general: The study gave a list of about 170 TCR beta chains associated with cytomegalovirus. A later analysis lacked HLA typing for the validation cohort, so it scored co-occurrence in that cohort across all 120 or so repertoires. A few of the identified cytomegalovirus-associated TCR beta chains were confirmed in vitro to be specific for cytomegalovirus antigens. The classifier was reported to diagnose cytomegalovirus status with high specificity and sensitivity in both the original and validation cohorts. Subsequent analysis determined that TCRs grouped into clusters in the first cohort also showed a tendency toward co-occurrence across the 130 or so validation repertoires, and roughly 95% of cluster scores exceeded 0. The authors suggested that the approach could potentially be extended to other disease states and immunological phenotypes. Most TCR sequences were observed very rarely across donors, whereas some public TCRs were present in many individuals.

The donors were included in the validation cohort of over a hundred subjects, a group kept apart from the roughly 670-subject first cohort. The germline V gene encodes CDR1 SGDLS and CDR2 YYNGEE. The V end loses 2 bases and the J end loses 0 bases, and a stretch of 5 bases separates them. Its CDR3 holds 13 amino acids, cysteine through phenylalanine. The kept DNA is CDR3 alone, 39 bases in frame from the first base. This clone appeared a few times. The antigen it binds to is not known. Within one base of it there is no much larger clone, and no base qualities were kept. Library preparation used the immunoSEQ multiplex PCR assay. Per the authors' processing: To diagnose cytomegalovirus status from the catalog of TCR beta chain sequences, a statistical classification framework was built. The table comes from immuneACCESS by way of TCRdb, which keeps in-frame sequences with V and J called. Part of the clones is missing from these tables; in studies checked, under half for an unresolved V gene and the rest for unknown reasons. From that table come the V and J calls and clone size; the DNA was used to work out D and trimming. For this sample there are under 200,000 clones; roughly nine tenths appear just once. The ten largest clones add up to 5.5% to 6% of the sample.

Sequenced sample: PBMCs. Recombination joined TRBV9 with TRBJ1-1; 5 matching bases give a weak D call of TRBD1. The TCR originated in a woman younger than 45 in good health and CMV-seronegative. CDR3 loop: CASSVRVNTEAFF. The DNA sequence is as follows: TGTGCCAGCAGCGTCAGGGTGAACACTGAAGCTTTCTTT. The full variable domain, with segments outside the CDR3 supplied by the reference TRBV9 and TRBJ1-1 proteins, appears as DSGVTQTPKHLITATGQRVTLRCSPRSGDLSVYWYQQSLDQGLQFLIQYYNGEERAKGNILERFSAQQFPDLHSELNLSSLELGDSALYFCASSVRVNTEAFFGQGTRLTVV.